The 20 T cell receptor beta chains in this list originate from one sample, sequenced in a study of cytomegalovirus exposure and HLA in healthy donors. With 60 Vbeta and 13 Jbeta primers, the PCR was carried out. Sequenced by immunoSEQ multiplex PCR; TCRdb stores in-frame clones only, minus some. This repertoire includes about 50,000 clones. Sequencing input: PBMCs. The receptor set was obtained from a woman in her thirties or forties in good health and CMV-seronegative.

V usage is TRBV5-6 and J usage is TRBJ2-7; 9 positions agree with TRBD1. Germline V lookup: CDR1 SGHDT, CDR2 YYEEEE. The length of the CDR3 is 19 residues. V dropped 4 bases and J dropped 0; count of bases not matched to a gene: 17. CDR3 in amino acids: CASSPKHYTGTGSSYEQYF. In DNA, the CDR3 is TGTGCCAGCAGCCCAAAGCATTATACCGGGACAGGGAGCTCCTACGAGCAGTACTTC.

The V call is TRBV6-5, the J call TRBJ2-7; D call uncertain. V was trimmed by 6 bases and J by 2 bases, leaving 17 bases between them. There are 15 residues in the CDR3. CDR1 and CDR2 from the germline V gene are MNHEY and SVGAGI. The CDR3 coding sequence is TGTGCCAGCAGGCGCGACCCCAAGAGCGCCTACGAGCAGTACTTC. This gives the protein CASRRDPKSAYEQYF.

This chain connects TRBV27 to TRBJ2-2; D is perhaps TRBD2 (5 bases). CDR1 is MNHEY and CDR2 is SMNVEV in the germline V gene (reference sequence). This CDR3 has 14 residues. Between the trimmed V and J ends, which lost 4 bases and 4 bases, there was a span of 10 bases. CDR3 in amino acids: CASSSRGITGELFF. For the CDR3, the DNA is TGTGCCAGCAGTTCCCGGGGTATCACCGGGGAGCTGTTTTTT.

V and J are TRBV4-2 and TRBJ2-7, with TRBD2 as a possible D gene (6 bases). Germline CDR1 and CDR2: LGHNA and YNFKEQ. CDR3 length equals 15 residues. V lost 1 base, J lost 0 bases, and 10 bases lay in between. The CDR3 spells CASSQGGLRSYEQYF. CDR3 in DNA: TGTGCCAGCAGCCAAGGGGGACTCCGCTCCTACGAGCAGTACTTC.

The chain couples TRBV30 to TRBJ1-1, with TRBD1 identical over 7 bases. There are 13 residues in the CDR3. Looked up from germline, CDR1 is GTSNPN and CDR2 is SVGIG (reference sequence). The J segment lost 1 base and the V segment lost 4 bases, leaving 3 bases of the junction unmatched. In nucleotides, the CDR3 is TGTGCCTGGATTGGGACAGCGAACACTGAAGCTTTCTTT. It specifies CAWIGTANTEAFF.

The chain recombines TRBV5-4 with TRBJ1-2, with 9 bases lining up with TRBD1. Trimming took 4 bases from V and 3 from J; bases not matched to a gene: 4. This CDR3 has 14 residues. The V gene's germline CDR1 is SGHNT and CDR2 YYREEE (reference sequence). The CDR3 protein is CASSPGQGHYGYTF. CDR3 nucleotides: TGTGCCAGCAGCCCGGGACAGGGTCACTATGGCTACACCTTC.

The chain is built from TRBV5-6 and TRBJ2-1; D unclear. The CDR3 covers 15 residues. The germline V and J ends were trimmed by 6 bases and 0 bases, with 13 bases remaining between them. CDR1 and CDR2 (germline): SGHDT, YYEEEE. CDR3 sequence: CASNRLPSSYNEQFF. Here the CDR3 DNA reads TGTGCCAGCAACCGACTCCCAAGCTCCTACAATGAGCAGTTCTTC.

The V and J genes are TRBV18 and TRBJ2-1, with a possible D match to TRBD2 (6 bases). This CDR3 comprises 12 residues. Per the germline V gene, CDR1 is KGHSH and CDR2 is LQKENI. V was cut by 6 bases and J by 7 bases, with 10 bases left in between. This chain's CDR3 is CASSQAGNEQFF. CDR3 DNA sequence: TGTGCCAGCTCCCAGGCGGGGAATGAGCAGTTCTTC.

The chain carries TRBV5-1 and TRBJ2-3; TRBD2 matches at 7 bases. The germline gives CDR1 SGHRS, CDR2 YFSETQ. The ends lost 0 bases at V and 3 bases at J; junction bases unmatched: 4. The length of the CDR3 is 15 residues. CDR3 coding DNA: TGCGCCAGCAGCTTGGTTGCGGGAGTAACAGATACGCAGTATTTT. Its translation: CASSLVAGVTDTQYF. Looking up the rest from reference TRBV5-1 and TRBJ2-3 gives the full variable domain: KAGVTQTPRYLIKTRGQQVTLSCSPISGHRSVSWYQQTPGQGLQFLFEYFSETQRNKGNFPGRFSGRQFSNSRSEMNVSTLELGDSALYLCASSLVAGVTDTQYFGPGTRLTVL.

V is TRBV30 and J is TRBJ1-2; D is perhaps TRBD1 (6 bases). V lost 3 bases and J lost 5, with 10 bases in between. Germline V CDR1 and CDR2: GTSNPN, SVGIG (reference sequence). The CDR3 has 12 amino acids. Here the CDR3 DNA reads TGTGCCTGGAGGTCAGGGGATTATGGCTACACCTTC. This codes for CAWRSGDYGYTF.

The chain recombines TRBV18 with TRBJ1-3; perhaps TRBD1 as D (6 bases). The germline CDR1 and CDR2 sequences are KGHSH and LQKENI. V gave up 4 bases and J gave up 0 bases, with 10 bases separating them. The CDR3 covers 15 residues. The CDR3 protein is CASSQQGSSGNTIYF. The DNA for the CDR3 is TGTGCCAGCTCACAACAGGGCTCCTCTGGAAACACCATATATTTT.

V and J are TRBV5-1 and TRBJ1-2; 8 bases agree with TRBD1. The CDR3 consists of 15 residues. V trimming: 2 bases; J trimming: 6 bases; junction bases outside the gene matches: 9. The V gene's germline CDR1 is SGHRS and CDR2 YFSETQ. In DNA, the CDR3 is TGCGCCAGCAGCTTCACAGGGGGAAAAGGGGATGGCTACACCTTC. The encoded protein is CASSFTGGKGDGYTF.

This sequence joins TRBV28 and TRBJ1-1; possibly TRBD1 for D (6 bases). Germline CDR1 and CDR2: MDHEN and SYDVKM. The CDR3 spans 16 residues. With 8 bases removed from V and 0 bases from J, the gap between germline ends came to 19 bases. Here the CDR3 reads CASRGSGGRLNTEAFF. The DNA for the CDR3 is TGTGCCAGCCGTGGGAGTGGGGGCAGACTGAACACTGAAGCTTTCTTT.

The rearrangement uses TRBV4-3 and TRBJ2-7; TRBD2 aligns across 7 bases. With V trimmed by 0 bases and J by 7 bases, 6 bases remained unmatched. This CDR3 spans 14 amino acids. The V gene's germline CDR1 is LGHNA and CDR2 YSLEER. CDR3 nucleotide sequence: TGCGCCAGCAGCCAAGATTACACAGCGGGGGAGCAGTACTTC. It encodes CASSQDYTAGEQYF.

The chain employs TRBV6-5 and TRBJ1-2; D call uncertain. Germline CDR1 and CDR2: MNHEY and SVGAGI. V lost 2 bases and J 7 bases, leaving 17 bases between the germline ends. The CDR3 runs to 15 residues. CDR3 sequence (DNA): TGTGCCAGCAGTTACGACACGGCAAATCTGCGTGGCTACACCTTC. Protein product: CASSYDTANLRGYTF.

CDR3 sequence reads: CASSFRTSGSTDTQYF. In DNA form, the CDR3 reads TGCGCCAGCAGCTTCCGGACTAGCGGGAGCACAGATACGCAGTATTTT. The chain joins TRBV5-1 to TRBJ2-3; 11 nucleotides line up with TRBD2. Germline V gene sequence: CDR1 SGHRS, CDR2 YFSETQ. Germline trimming cut 2 bases from V and 0 bases from J; bases unmatched to any gene: 2. The CDR3 totals 16 residues.

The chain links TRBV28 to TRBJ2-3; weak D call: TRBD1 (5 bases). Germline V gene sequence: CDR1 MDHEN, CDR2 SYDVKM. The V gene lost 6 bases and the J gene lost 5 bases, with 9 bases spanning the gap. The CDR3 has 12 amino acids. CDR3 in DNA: TGTGCCAGCAGCGACAGTCAAGATACGCAGTATTTT. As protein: CASSDSQDTQYF.

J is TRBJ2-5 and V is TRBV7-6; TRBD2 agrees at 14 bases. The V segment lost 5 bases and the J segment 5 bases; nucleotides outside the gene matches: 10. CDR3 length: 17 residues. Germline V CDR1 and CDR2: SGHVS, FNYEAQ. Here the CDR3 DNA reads TGTGCCAGCAGCCTAACGGGACTAGCGGGAGTTGGTGAGACCCAGTACTTC. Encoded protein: CASSLTGLAGVGETQYF.

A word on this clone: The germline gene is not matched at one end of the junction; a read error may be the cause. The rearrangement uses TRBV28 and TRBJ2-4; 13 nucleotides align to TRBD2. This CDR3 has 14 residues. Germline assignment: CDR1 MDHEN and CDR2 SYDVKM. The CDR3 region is CASRRTSGSPWENF. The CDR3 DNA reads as TGTGCCAGCAGGCGGACTAGCGGGAGTCCCTGGGAAAACTTC.

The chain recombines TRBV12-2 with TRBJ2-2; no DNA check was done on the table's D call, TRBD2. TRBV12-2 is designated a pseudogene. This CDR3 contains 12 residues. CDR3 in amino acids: CASRRDTGELFF. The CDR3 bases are TGTGCAAGTCGCCGAGACACCGGGGAGCTGTTTTTT.